What follows are 26 T cell receptor beta chains derived from one specimen sequenced in a study of cytomegalovirus exposure and HLA in healthy donors. Clones were sequenced by immunoSEQ multiplex PCR, and TCRdb holds only the in-frame ones, with some missing. Here the sample spans about 170,000 clones, under 90% being singletons. Sample: PBMCs. The receptors were gathered from a man between 18 and 35 years old in good health and CMV-seropositive.

V usage is TRBV19 and J usage is TRBJ1-5, with 7 bases aligning to TRBD1. There are 15 residues in the CDR3. J gave up 6 bases and V 6 bases, and 11 bases lay outside the gene matches. The germline gives CDR1 LNHDA, CDR2 SQIVND (reference sequence). CDR3 protein: CASSLDRSIGQPQHF. In DNA form, the CDR3 reads TGTGCCAGTAGCCTGGACAGGAGTATTGGTCAGCCCCAGCATTTT. The full variable domain, in which reference TRBV19 and TRBJ1-5 provide the parts outside the CDR3, is DGGITQSPKYLFRKEGQNVTLSCEQNLNHDAMYWYRQDPGQGLRLIYYSQIVNDFQKGDIAEGYSVSREKKESFPLTVTSAQKNPTAFYLCASSLDRSIGQPQHFGDGTRLSIL.

The chain uses TRBV5-1 and TRBJ1-3, with D uncertain. The CDR3 length is 14 residues. Per germline, CDR1 SGHRS and CDR2 YFSETQ. The ends were cut back, 0 bases at V and 3 bases at J, with 7 bases in the middle. The CDR3 loop reads CASSLDGHGNTIYF. The CDR3 DNA follows: TGCGCCAGCAGCTTGGATGGCCATGGAAACACCATATATTTT.

The chain combines TRBV2 with TRBJ2-2; 7 nucleotides agree with TRBD1. J was trimmed by 0 bases and V by 8 bases; bases with no gene match: 6. Looked up from germline, CDR1 is SNHLY and CDR2 is FYNNEI. This CDR3 has 15 residues. DNA of the CDR3: TGTGCCAGCGAGACAGGGCCCTCGAACACCGGGGAGCTGTTTTTT. Translating it yields CASETGPSNTGELFF.

The chain has TRBV18 and TRBJ1-3; D perhaps matches TRBD1 (6 bases). Per germline, CDR1 KGHSH and CDR2 LQKENI. V lost 2 bases and J 0 bases, leaving 11 bases between the germline ends. There are 16 residues in the CDR3. The DNA for the CDR3 is TGTGCCAGCTCACCAGACAGGCCCAGCTCTGGAAACACCATATATTTT. Translated, it gives CASSPDRPSSGNTIYF.

The J gene is TRBJ2-1, the V gene TRBV7-9; D gene uncertain. V gave up 2 bases and J gave up 8 bases, with 7 bases separating them. The CDR3 is 12 residues long. Germline CDR1 is SEHNR and CDR2 is FQNEAQ (reference sequence). DNA for the CDR3: TGTGCCAGCAGCTTAACTGTGTATGAGCAGTTCTTC. It translates to CASSLTVYEQFF.

This clone appeared a single time. The rearrangement links TRBV7-8 to TRBJ2-1, with 9 bases matching TRBD2. Germline V gene data show CDR1 as SGHVS and CDR2 as FQNEAQ. V gave up 1 base and J gave up 5 bases; unmatched junction bases: 15. CDR3 size: 19 residues. The CDR3 bases are TGTGCCAGCAGCTTAGGGGAGCGGGGGGCCTTCGTTGCTAACAATGAGCAGTTCTTC. As protein: CASSLGERGAFVANNEQFF.

The chain carries TRBV5-1 and TRBJ2-2; tentatively, D is TRBD2 (5 bases). Germline CDR1 and CDR2: SGHRS and YFSETQ. Between the trimmed V and J ends, which lost 0 bases and 1 base, there was a span of 7 bases. CDR3 length: 15 residues. The CDR3 DNA sequence: TGCGCCAGCAGCTTGGGAGCGGAGAACACCGGGGAGCTGTTTTTT. This codes for CASSLGAENTGELFF.

The rearrangement uses TRBV11-3 and TRBJ2-1; TRBD2 aligns across 7 bases. CDR1 is SGHNT and CDR2 is YENEEA in the germline V gene. V shed 1 base and J 9 bases; nucleotides not matched to a gene: 9. This CDR3 spans 15 amino acids. The CDR3 loop is CASSLGGKREGEQFF. The DNA for the CDR3 is TGTGCCAGCAGCTTAGGCGGGAAAAGGGAGGGTGAGCAGTTCTTC.

This clone was recorded a few times. The chain employs TRBV7-9 and TRBJ2-1, with 8 bases matching TRBD2. The CDR3 consists of 13 residues. Germline CDR1 SEHNR, CDR2 FQNEAQ (reference sequence). V gave up 2 bases and J gave up 10 bases; unmatched junction bases: 4. The CDR3: CASSLSGGSEQFF. The CDR3 nucleotides are TGTGCCAGCAGCTTATCGGGAGGGTCCGAGCAGTTCTTC. The variable domain in full, with the rest retrieved from reference TRBV7-9 and TRBJ2-1, is DTGVSQNPRHKITKRGQNVTFRCDPISEHNRLYWYRQTLGQGPEFLTYFQNEAQLEKSRLLSDRFSAERPKGSFSTLEIQRTEQGDSAMYLCASSLSGGSEQFFGPGTRLTVL.

V gene TRBV2 combines with J gene TRBJ2-7, with 10 bases matching TRBD2. CDR3 length: 13 amino acids. The germline gives CDR1 SNHLY, CDR2 FYNNEI. The J segment lost 6 bases and the V segment lost 7 bases, leaving 6 bases of the junction unmatched. The CDR3 bases are TGTGCCAGCAACTTAGCGGGAGGATCCGAGCAGTACTTC. This sequence encodes CASNLAGGSEQYF.

The rearrangement links TRBV30 to TRBJ1-4; TRBD1 matches 7 bases. This CDR3 region has 14 residues. The V and J ends lost 3 bases and 2 bases, in that order; junction bases with no gene match: 3. Germline V gene lookup returns CDR1 GTSNPN and CDR2 SVGIG (reference sequence). The CDR3 sequence is CAWSAGQTNEKLFF. For the CDR3, the DNA is TGTGCCTGGAGCGCGGGACAGACTAATGAAAAACTGTTTTTT.

This clone was seen ten or more times. The V gene is TRBV15, the J gene TRBJ2-1; the D is unclear. The V end lost 2 bases, the J end lost 0 bases, and 8 bases lay between the germline ends. This CDR3 comprises 15 residues. The V gene's germline CDR1 is LNHNV and CDR2 YYDKDF (reference sequence). CDR3 loop: CATSRTAGSYNEQFF. In DNA, the CDR3 is TGTGCCACCAGCAGAACAGCTGGCTCCTACAATGAGCAGTTCTTC.

V gene TRBV11-3 combines with J gene TRBJ2-1; 8 bases fit TRBD2. The CDR3 sequence is 15 residues long. V shed 1 base, J shed 7 bases, and the junction held 6 bases outside the gene matches. Germline V CDR1 and CDR2: SGHNT, YENEEA. The CDR3 region is CASSLGGSGTNEQFF. CDR3 sequence (DNA): TGTGCCAGCAGCTTAGGCGGTAGCGGGACGAATGAGCAGTTCTTC. The full variable domain, with the rest looked up from reference TRBV11-3 and TRBJ2-1, is EAGVVQSPRYKIIEKKQPVAFWCNPISGHNTLYWYLQNLGQGPELLIRYENEEAVDDSQLPKDRFSAERLKGVDSTLKIQPAELGDSAVYLCASSLGGSGTNEQFFGPGTRLTVL.

The V and J genes are TRBV28 and TRBJ2-7; TRBD1 matches at 9 bases. The CDR3 runs to 14 residues. Germline CDR1 reads MDHEN; CDR2 reads SYDVKM. The V segment lost 2 bases and the J segment 4 bases; nucleotides outside the gene matches: 3. CDR3 residues: CASSLMDRGYEQYF. The CDR3 DNA reads TGTGCCAGCAGTTTAATGGACAGGGGTTACGAGCAGTACTTC.

The CDR3 nucleotides read TGCGCCAGCAGCGGGATAGCGGGGGGTCCACACACAGATACGCAGTATTTT. Amino acids: CASSGIAGGPHTDTQYF. V is TRBV5-1 and J is TRBJ2-3; TRBD2 matches 10 bases. After removal of 4 bases from V and 2 bases from J, the junction contained 10 bases not matched to a gene. The length of the CDR3 is 17 residues. Germline-derived CDR1 and CDR2 are SGHRS and YFSETQ.

The genes are TRBV29-1 and TRBJ2-1; 7 bases match TRBD2. Losses at the gene ends were 3 bases for V and 8 bases for J; bases not matched to a gene: 4. The CDR3 totals 12 residues. The germline CDR1 and CDR2 sequences are SQVTM and ANQGSEA. The CDR3 coding sequence is TGCAGCGTTGAGGGGGGGTGGGATGAGCAGTTCTTC. Its translation: CSVEGGWDEQFF.

This chain connects TRBV30 to TRBJ2-2; no firm D call. CDR1 and CDR2 from the germline V gene are GTSNPN and SVGIG (reference sequence). With 3 bases removed from V and 6 bases from J, the gap between germline ends came to 5 bases. The CDR3 is 11 amino acids. The CDR3 DNA sequence: TGTGCCTGGAGGGCCGCCGGGGAGCTGTTTTTT. This sequence encodes CAWRAAGELFF.

The chain uses TRBV5-4 and TRBJ2-7, with 8 bases matching TRBD2. The CDR3 spans 11 residues. CDR1 and CDR2 from the germline V gene are SGHNT and YYREEE (reference sequence). CDR3 amino acids: CASSCSFRLAV. CDR3 sequence (DNA): TGTGCCAGCAGCTGCTCATTTCGACTAGCGGTC.

This chain uses TRBV7-3 with TRBJ2-3, with D possibly matching TRBD2 (5 bases). This CDR3 spans 13 amino acids. The germline V gene encodes CDR1 SGHTA and CDR2 FQGTGA. V lost 5 bases, J lost 5 bases, and 11 bases lay in between. The CDR3: CASSPMAGDTQYF. CDR3 coding DNA: TGTGCCAGCAGCCCCATGGCGGGAGATACGCAGTATTTT.

The chain links TRBV25-1 to TRBJ2-2, with 10 bases lining up with TRBD1. The trim removed 2 bases at V and 4 bases at J, leaving 10 bases unmatched. Germline V gene lookup returns CDR1 MGHDK and CDR2 SYGVNS. This CDR3 comprises 18 residues. The CDR3 DNA sequence: TGTGCCAGCAGTGAAGTTCCGGGACAGGGGAAGAGCACCGGGGAGCTGTTTTTT. This encodes CASSEVPGQGKSTGELFF.

This chain joins TRBV19 and TRBJ1-2; 9 bases are shared with TRBD1. The ends lost 8 bases at V and 6 bases at J; junction bases unmatched: 13. CDR3 size: 15 residues. Germline V gene lookup returns CDR1 LNHDA and CDR2 SQIVND (reference sequence). The DNA for the CDR3 is TGTGCCAGTGCTTCCGGGACAGGGAGGGCTAATGGCTACACCTTC. This codes for CASASGTGRANGYTF.

This clone came up once. V gene TRBV9 combines with J gene TRBJ2-7; D is possibly TRBD1 (5 bases). Germline-derived CDR1 and CDR2 are SGDLS and YYNGEE. The CDR3 covers 14 residues. V was clipped by 3 bases and J by 3 bases, with 13 bases between them. CDR3 DNA sequence: TGTGCCAGCAGCGCACAGGTGGCCAACTACGAGCAGTACTTC. Translating it yields CASSAQVANYEQYF.

The rearrangement uses TRBV11-1 and TRBJ2-1; the match to TRBD2 covers 7 bases. This CDR3 is 19 amino acids long. V was pared by 2 bases and J by 2 bases, with 15 bases of the junction left unmatched. The V gene's germline CDR1 is SGHAT and CDR2 FQDESV (reference sequence). The CDR3, as DNA: TGTGCCAGCAGCTTACATCTATTCCCGGGGGGAGTCGCCTACAATGAGCAGTTCTTC. This sequence encodes CASSLHLFPGGVAYNEQFF. Supplemented by reference TRBV11-1 and TRBJ2-1, the full variable domain reads EAEVAQSPRYKITEKSQAVAFWCDPISGHATLYWYRQILGQGPELLVQFQDESVVDDSQLPKDRFSAERLKGVDSTLKIQPAELGDSAMYLCASSLHLFPGGVAYNEQFFGPGTRLTVL.

The chain joins TRBV6-5 to TRBJ2-7; D is unresolved. Trimming stripped 0 bases from V and 4 bases from J, with 16 bases between. The CDR3 is 16 amino acids. Germline CDR1 MNHEY, CDR2 SVGAGI. The CDR3 bases are TGTGCCAGCAGTTACTCGTCAGGCAATCTAATTTACGAGCAGTACTTC. It codes for CASSYSSGNLIYEQYF.

V and J are TRBV10-3 and TRBJ1-2, with 8 bases identical to TRBD1. V was pared by 0 bases and J by 8 bases, with 8 bases of the junction left unmatched. This CDR3 is built from 15 residues. From germline, CDR1 is ENHRY and CDR2 SYGVKD. The CDR3 is CAISESVGQGRGYTF. CDR3 DNA sequence: TGTGCCATCAGTGAGTCCGTAGGACAGGGAAGAGGCTACACCTTC.

This chain links TRBV27 with TRBJ1-2, with 9 bases matching TRBD1. This CDR3 is 14 amino acids long. The V gene's germline CDR1 is MNHEY and CDR2 SMNVEV (reference sequence). Unmatched junction bases numbered 8, after V lost 4 bases and J lost 8 bases. CDR3 protein: CASSSGTGLKGYTF. CDR3 sequence (DNA): TGTGCCAGCAGTTCCGGGACAGGGTTAAAGGGCTACACCTTC.